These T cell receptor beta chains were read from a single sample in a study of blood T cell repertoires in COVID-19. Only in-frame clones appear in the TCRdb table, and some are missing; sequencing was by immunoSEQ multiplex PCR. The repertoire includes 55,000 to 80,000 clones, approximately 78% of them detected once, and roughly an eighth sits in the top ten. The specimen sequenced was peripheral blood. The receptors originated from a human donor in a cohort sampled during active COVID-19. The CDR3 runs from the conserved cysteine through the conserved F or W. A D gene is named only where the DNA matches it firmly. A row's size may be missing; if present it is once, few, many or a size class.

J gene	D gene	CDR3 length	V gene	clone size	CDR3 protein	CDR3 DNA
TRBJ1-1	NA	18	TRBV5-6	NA	CASSFNAGGGLLNTEAFF	TGTGCCAGCAGCTTTAACGCTGGTGGGGGCCTATTGAACACTGAAGCTTTCTTT
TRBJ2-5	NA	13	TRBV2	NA	CASRTGQPETQYF	TGTGCCAGCAGAACAGGCCAACCAGAGACCCAGTACTTC
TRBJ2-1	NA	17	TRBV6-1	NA	CASSETLAGSSYNEQFF	TGTGCCAGCAGTGAAACCCTAGCCGGGAGCTCCTACAATGAGCAGTTCTTC
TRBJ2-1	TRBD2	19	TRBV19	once	CASSIVGLAGGEAYNEQFF	TGTGCCAGTAGTATCGTTGGACTAGCGGGGGGGGAAGCCTACAATGAGCAGTTCTTC
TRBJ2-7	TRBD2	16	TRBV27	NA	CASSSLGGGIPYEQYF	TGTGCCAGCAGTTCACTCGGCGGGGGTATACCCTACGAGCAGTACTTC
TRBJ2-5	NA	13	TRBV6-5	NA	CATPGQDQETQYF	TGTGCCACCCCGGGACAAGACCAAGAGACCCAGTACTTC
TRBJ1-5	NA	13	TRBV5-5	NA	CASSLGANQPQHF	TGTGCCAGCAGCTTGGGGGCGAATCAGCCCCAGCATTTT
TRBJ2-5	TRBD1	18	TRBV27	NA	CASSRRRVWGTGQETQYF	TGTGCCAGCAGCCGGAGGCGGGTGTGGGGGACAGGGCAAGAGACCCAGTACTTC
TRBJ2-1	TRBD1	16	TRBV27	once	CASSFLGQGSYNEQFF	TGTGCCAGCAGTTTTCTAGGACAGGGGAGCTACAATGAGCAGTTCTTC
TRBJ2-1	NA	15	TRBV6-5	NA	CASSTQRRTYNEQFF	TGTGCCAGCAGTACGCAGCGGCGAACCTACAATGAGCAGTTCTTC
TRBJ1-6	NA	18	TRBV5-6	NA	CASSLWGAWKLYNSPLHF	TGTGCCAGCAGCTTGTGGGGAGCCTGGAAACTTTATAATTCACCCCTCCACTTT
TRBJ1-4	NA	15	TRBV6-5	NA	CASSLTTGPNEKLFF	TGTGCCAGCAGTTTGACGACAGGACCTAATGAAAAACTGTTTTTT
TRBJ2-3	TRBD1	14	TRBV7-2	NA	CASRSDRGGVTQYF	TGTGCCAGCAGGAGTGACAGGGGTGGTGTTACGCAGTATTTT
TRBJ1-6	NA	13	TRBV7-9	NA	CASSLGAKSPLHF	TGTGCCAGCAGCTTAGGCGCGAAGTCACCCCTCCACTTT
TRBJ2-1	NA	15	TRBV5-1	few	CASSLGGVLYNEQFF	TGCGCCAGCAGCCTAGGAGGGGTTCTCTACAATGAGCAGTTCTTC
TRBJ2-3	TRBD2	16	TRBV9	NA	CASSVVQAGGLGTQYF	TGTGCCAGCAGCGTAGTCCAAGCGGGGGGGCTAGGTACGCAGTATTTT
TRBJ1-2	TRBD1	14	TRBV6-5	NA	CASTYRGSNYGYTF	TGTGCCAGCACTTACAGGGGGAGTAACTATGGCTACACCTTC
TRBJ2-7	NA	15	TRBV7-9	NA	CASSLARVSGYEQYF	TGTGCCAGCAGCTTAGCGCGGGTTAGCGGCTACGAGCAGTACTTC
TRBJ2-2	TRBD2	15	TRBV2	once	CASVTRRGGPGELFF	TGTGCCAGCGTGACGAGGCGGGGGGGTCCCGGGGAGCTGTTTTTT
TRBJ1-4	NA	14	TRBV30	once	CAWRGWGPGEKLFF	TGTGCCTGGAGGGGTTGGGGGCCGGGTGAAAAACTGTTTTTT
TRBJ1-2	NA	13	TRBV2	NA	CASSERGTYGYTF	TGTGCCAGCAGTGAAAGGGGGACCTATGGCTACACCTTC
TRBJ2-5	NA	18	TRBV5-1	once	CASSLLFGLTRVGETQYF	TGCGCCAGCAGCTTGCTCTTTGGGCTTACTAGAGTTGGGGAGACCCAGTACTTC
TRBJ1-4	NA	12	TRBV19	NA	CASSKGGAYLFF	TGTGCCAGTAGTAAAGGCGGGGCTTACCTGTTTTTT